Listed below are T cell receptor beta chains from one sample, sequenced in a study of T cells in localized non-small cell lung cancer. Using immunoSEQ multiplex PCR, the repertoire was profiled, and TCRdb retains in-frame clones only, with some absent. The data contain roughly 34,000 clones, roughly 87% of them singletons. The specimen comprised peripheral blood mononuclear cells, sampled before any cancer treatment. The receptors shown here come from a man between 40 and 70 years old with stage III lung adenocarcinoma. Each CDR3 is given with its conserved first and last residue. D genes are given only for firm matches. Not every row has a clone size; where given, it reads once, few, many or a size class.

j_call,v_call,clone_size,d_call,cdr3_aa,cdr3_nt
TRBJ2-3,TRBV7-8,.,.,CASSLDGTLLADTQYF,TGTGCCAGCAGCTTAGACGGGACACTGCTCGCAGATACGCAGTATTTT
TRBJ1-3,TRBV30,.,.,CAWSRGGLADTIYF,TGTGCCTGGAGTAGGGGCGGGCTGGCGGACACCATATATTTT
TRBJ2-7,TRBV6-4,.,.,CASSEFPGAAEQYF,TGTGCCAGCAGTGAGTTCCCGGGGGCGGCCGAGCAGTACTTC
TRBJ2-6,TRBV6-1,.,.,CASSEFGDLSSGANVLTF,TGTGCCAGCAGTGAATTCGGGGACTTGAGCTCTGGGGCCAACGTCCTGACTTTC
TRBJ2-1,TRBV7-2,.,.,CASSTRTYYNEQFF,TGTGCCAGCAGTACTCGGACATATTACAATGAGCAGTTCTTC
TRBJ2-7,TRBV7-3,.,TRBD1,CASSSPTGAVYEQYF,TGTGCCAGCAGCTCCCCGACAGGGGCGGTGTACGAGCAGTACTTC
TRBJ2-7,TRBV6-5,.,TRBD1,CASSQRWDREYEQYF,TGTGCCAGCAGCCAACGTTGGGACAGAGAATACGAGCAGTACTTC
TRBJ2-4,TRBV28,medium-sized,.,CASSGRDLPVNIQYF,TGTGCCAGCAGTGGGCGGGACCTCCCAGTGAACATTCAGTACTTC
TRBJ1-3,TRBV11-2,.,.,CASRSGSGNTIYF,TGTGCCAGCCGGTCCGGCTCTGGAAACACCATATATTTT
TRBJ1-6,TRBV10-3,few,TRBD1,CAIRGTGPSPLHF,TGTGCCATCAGAGGGACAGGACCTTCACCCCTCCACTTT
TRBJ2-6,TRBV6-5,.,.,CASSYSTGANVLTF,TGTGCCAGCAGTTACTCGACTGGGGCCAACGTCCTGACTTTC
TRBJ2-7,TRBV14,.,.,CASSQASSREQYF,TGTGCCAGCAGCCAAGCGTCCTCTCGGGAGCAGTACTTC
TRBJ2-7,TRBV28,once,.,CASSLSQGPYEQYF,TGTGCCAGCAGTTTATCTCAGGGGCCCTACGAGCAGTACTTC
TRBJ2-2,TRBV5-6,.,.,CASSLQGPFTITGELFF,TGTGCCAGCAGCCTGCAAGGACCCTTCACCATCACCGGGGAGCTGTTTTTT
TRBJ2-2,TRBV6-5,.,.,CASESYRANTGELFF,TGTGCCAGCGAGTCGTACAGGGCGAACACCGGGGAGCTGTTTTTT
TRBJ1-1,TRBV2,.,.,CASSYRVWGTEAFF,TGTGCCAGCAGTTACAGGGTTTGGGGGACTGAAGCTTTCTTT
TRBJ1-6,TRBV5-4,.,TRBD1,CASSSPGEGARGSPLHF,TGTGCCAGCAGCTCACCGGGGGAGGGGGCGCGGGGTTCACCCCTCCACTTT
TRBJ1-4,TRBV19,.,.,CASGRAAGEKLFF,TGTGCCAGTGGGCGGGCCGCGGGTGAAAAACTGTTTTTT
TRBJ2-7,TRBV9,once,.,CASSVELGEQYF,TGTGCCAGCAGCGTTGAGCTTGGGGAGCAGTACTTC
TRBJ1-1,TRBV19,.,TRBD1,CASSIRDRGRNTEAFF,TGTGCCAGTAGTATCCGCGACAGGGGCAGGAACACTGAAGCTTTCTTT
TRBJ1-1,TRBV7-9,.,.,CASSFKLEAFF,TGTGCCAGCAGCTTTAAGCTGGAGGCTTTCTTT
TRBJ2-3,TRBV11-2,.,.,CASSPGEWHNDLTDTQYF,TGTGCCAGCAGCCCGGGGGAATGGCACAACGACCTCACAGATACGCAGTATTTT
TRBJ1-1,TRBV29-1,.,.,CSGGTTNTEAFF,TGCAGCGGAGGGACAACGAACACTGAAGCTTTCTTT
TRBJ2-1,TRBV5-1,.,TRBD2,CASSFGGLAGALGNEQFF,TGCGCCAGCAGCTTTGGGGGACTAGCGGGGGCCCTTGGCAATGAGCAGTTCTTC
TRBJ2-7,TRBV19,.,.,CASSRQTIGKTAASSYEQYF,TGTGCCAGTAGTAGGCAGACGATTGGGAAGACAGCCGCAAGCTCCTACGAGCAGTACTTC
TRBJ2-1,TRBV5-6,.,.,CASSLGGRVFEQFF,TGTGCCAGCAGCTTGGGGGGAAGGGTCTTTGAGCAGTTCTTC
TRBJ1-6,TRBV30,few,TRBD1,CAWSRGQDNSPLHF,TGTGCCTGGAGTCGGGGACAGGACAATTCACCCCTCCACTTT
TRBJ2-1,TRBV7-3,.,.,CASSLAGNPYNEQFF,TGTGCCAGCAGCTTGGCGGGGAACCCCTACAATGAGCAGTTCTTC
TRBJ2-7,TRBV2,.,TRBD1,CASSGQGSNEQYF,TGTGCCAGCAGCGGACAGGGATCGAACGAGCAGTACTTC
TRBJ1-6,TRBV6-4,.,.,CASRAAYNSPLHF,TGTGCCAGCCGGGCCGCCTATAATTCACCCCTCCACTTT
TRBJ2-3,TRBV13,.,.,CASSLNPGSDTQYF,TGTGCCAGCAGCTTAAACCCAGGTTCAGATACGCAGTATTTT
TRBJ1-6,TRBV11-2,few,TRBD1,CASSLMRTGGNSPLHF,TGTGCCAGCAGCTTAATGAGGACAGGGGGTAATTCACCCCTCCACTTT
TRBJ2-1,TRBV18,.,.,CASSPRGSNYNEQFF,TGTGCCAGCTCACCACGGGGTTCCAATTACAATGAGCAGTTCTTC
TRBJ2-2,TRBV19,few,TRBD2,CASSTVGLARDTGELFF,TGTGCCAGTAGTACAGTGGGACTAGCGCGCGACACCGGGGAGCTGTTTTTT
TRBJ2-5,TRBV7-2,.,.,CASSRDSAETQYF,TGTGCCAGCAGCCGGGACTCTGCAGAGACCCAGTACTTC
TRBJ1-1,TRBV5-4,.,.,CASSFGEWAEAFF,TGTGCCAGCAGCTTTGGGGAATGGGCTGAAGCTTTCTTT
TRBJ1-1,TRBV11-3,.,.,CASSLDGALRGAFF,TGTGCCAGCAGCTTAGATGGGGCCTTACGGGGAGCTTTCTTT
TRBJ2-7,TRBV7-3,once,.,CASSLDLGREQYF,TGTGCCAGCAGCTTAGATTTGGGGCGCGAGCAGTACTTC
TRBJ1-1,TRBV11-3,.,TRBD1,CASSLARQGQGYTEAFF,TGTGCCAGCAGCTTAGCCCGACAGGGACAGGGGTACACTGAAGCTTTCTTT
TRBJ2-7,TRBV23-1,.,TRBD1,CASRHGQVSSYEQYF,TGCGCCAGCAGACACGGACAGGTGAGCTCCTACGAGCAGTACTTC
TRBJ2-3,TRBV5-6,.,TRBD1,CASSPVTGGDTQYF,TGTGCCAGCAGCCCAGTGACAGGGGGAGATACGCAGTATTTT